Below, 28 T cell receptor beta chains from the same sample are listed, as sequenced in a study of cytomegalovirus exposure and HLA in healthy donors. Vbeta (60) and Jbeta (13) primers were used in the PCR. Some clones are missing from TCRdb's copy, which holds only in-frame ones; the method was immunoSEQ multiplex PCR. The sample carries 150,000 to 200,000 clones, about 76% recorded once. Sequenced material: PBMCs. These receptors originate from a woman aged 40 to 55 in good health and CMV-seropositive.

This clone showed up just once. The V gene is TRBV5-1, the J gene TRBJ1-4, with no clear D. Germline V lookup: CDR1 SGHRS, CDR2 YFSETQ. The CDR3 has 14 amino acids. Trimming took 3 bases from V and 3 from J, leaving 9 bases between them. The CDR3 is CASSSGGSNEKLFF. The CDR3 DNA reads as TGCGCCAGCAGCTCAGGAGGGTCTAATGAAAAACTGTTTTTT.

This clone was seen only once. The CDR3 coding sequence is TGTGCCAGCAGCCCGGGGGTAGGACAGGGGGCCTTGTCTGGGGCCAACGTCCTGACTTTC. This gives the protein CASSPGVGQGALSGANVLTF. This chain links TRBV9 with TRBJ2-6, with 11 nucleotides matching TRBD1. CDR1 SGDLS and CDR2 YYNGEE come from the germline V gene. The CDR3 loop spans 20 amino acids. The J segment lost 1 base and the V segment lost 4 bases, leaving 13 bases of the junction unmatched.

This chain joins TRBV28 and TRBJ1-5; 12 nucleotides line up with TRBD1. The junction had 3 bases not matched to a gene; V was cut back by 6 bases and J by 3 bases. The CDR3 runs 15 residues. Germline-derived CDR1 and CDR2 are MDHEN and SYDVKM. The CDR3 sequence is CASRGQGAFNQPQHF. CDR3 sequence (DNA): TGTGCCAGCAGGGGACAGGGGGCTTTCAATCAGCCCCAGCATTTT.

The rearrangement links TRBV10-1 to TRBJ1-1; tentatively, D is TRBD1 (6 bases). The V end was cut by 4 bases, the J end by 1 base, with 7 bases between. The CDR3 spans 13 residues. The germline gives CDR1 WNHNN, CDR2 SYGVQD (reference sequence). The CDR3 sequence is CASSVTGNTEAFF. The CDR3 DNA reads as TGCGCCAGCAGTGTGACAGGGAACACTGAAGCTTTCTTT.

V and J are TRBV28 and TRBJ1-1, with D tentatively TRBD1 (5 bases). Trimming shortened V by 5 bases and J by 3 bases, and 19 bases separated the two germline ends. The germline V gene has CDR1 MDHEN and CDR2 SYDVKM. The CDR3 spans 16 residues. The CDR3 here is CASSPPQLVGDTEAFF. In nucleotides, the CDR3 is TGTGCCAGCAGTCCCCCGCAATTAGTAGGGGACACTGAAGCTTTCTTT.

The rearrangement links TRBV9 to TRBJ2-6, with a weak D call TRBD1 (6 bases). Germline values: CDR1 SGDLS, CDR2 YYNGEE. The CDR3 covers 17 residues. Deletions cut 3 bases from V and 0 bases from J, with 13 bases between. CDR3 nucleotide sequence: TGTGCCAGCAGCGCGTCAGGGGTAAACTCTGGGGCCAACGTCCTGACTTTC. This encodes CASSASGVNSGANVLTF.

The chain carries TRBV21-1 and TRBJ1-6. TRBV21-1 is termed a pseudogene. The CDR3 runs to 13 residues. In nucleotides, the CDR3 is TGTGCCGCCGAGCTTGTTGGTAATTCACCCCTCCACTTT. Protein: CAAELVGNSPLHF.

The genes are TRBV6-1 and TRBJ2-2, with 9 bases lining up with TRBD1. V was pared by 8 bases and J by 6 bases, with 4 bases of the junction left unmatched. This CDR3 has 13 amino acids. Germline V lookup: CDR1 MNHNS, CDR2 SASEGT. This CDR3 is CASHRGQAGELFF. CDR3 nucleotide sequence: TGTGCCAGCCACAGGGGGCAGGCCGGGGAGCTGTTTTTT.

This chain links TRBV7-9 with TRBJ2-7; D is perhaps TRBD1 (6 bases). The CDR3 totals 15 residues. The germline gives CDR1 SEHNR, CDR2 FQNEAQ (reference sequence). Trimming took off 1 base at V and 6 bases at J, with 16 bases between the two ends. The CDR3 loop reads CASSLGGQGEVEQYF. The CDR3 bases are TGTGCCAGCAGCTTAGGGGGGCAGGGTGAGGTCGAGCAGTACTTC.

This clone was observed a handful of times. The chain joins TRBV7-2 to TRBJ2-5, with a weak D call TRBD1 (6 bases). Germline values: CDR1 SGHTA, CDR2 FQGNSA. Trimming stripped 3 bases from V and 4 bases from J, with 15 bases between. CDR3 length: 15 amino acids. CDR3 sequence: CASSFRQAEGETQYF. CDR3 in DNA: TGTGCCAGCAGCTTCCGACAGGCCGAGGGAGAGACCCAGTACTTC. Based on the CDR3 plus reference TRBV7-2 and TRBJ2-5, the full variable domain is GAGVSQSPSNKVTEKGKDVELRCDPISGHTALYWYRQSLGQGLEFLIYFQGNSAPDKSGLPSDRFSAERTGGSVSTLTIQRTQQEDSAVYLCASSFRQAEGETQYFGPGTRLLVL.

V usage is TRBV28 and J usage is TRBJ1-2, with 10 nucleotides matching TRBD1. Losses at the gene ends were 4 bases for V and 4 bases for J; bases not matched to a gene: 3. The length of the CDR3 is 14 residues. Germline loops: CDR1 MDHEN, CDR2 SYDVKM. CDR3 sequence (DNA): TGTGCCAGCAGTTCAGGACAGGGGGGCTATGGCTACACCTTC. As protein: CASSSGQGGYGYTF.

The genes are TRBV18 and TRBJ2-5; 9 positions match TRBD1. The trim removed 0 bases at V and 4 bases at J, leaving 6 bases unmatched. Germline CDR1 reads KGHSH; CDR2 reads LQKENI. The CDR3 length is 16 residues. The CDR3 is CASSPPGQGFPETQYF. For the CDR3, the DNA is TGTGCCAGCTCACCACCGGGACAGGGCTTTCCAGAGACCCAGTACTTC.

This rearrangement joins TRBV15 to TRBJ1-1; D call uncertain. V gave up 0 bases and J gave up 8 bases, with 10 bases separating them. The CDR3 consists of 13 residues. CDR1 is LNHNV, CDR2 YYDKDF, per germline (reference sequence). CDR3 nucleotides: TGTGCCACCAGCAGAGATCAGTCAACCGAAGCTTTCTTT. Its translation is CATSRDQSTEAFF.

Here the CDR3 reads CASSKTSGAYEQYF. The CDR3 DNA reads as TGCGCCAGCAGTAAAACTAGCGGAGCCTACGAGCAGTACTTC. The chain combines TRBV10-2 with TRBJ2-7, with 8 positions matching TRBD2. V dropped 5 bases and J dropped 2; count of bases not matched to a gene: 5. Per germline, CDR1 WSHSY and CDR2 SAAADI. The CDR3 sequence is 14 residues long.

The V gene is TRBV19, the J gene TRBJ1-1; the D gene is possibly TRBD1 (5 bases). Germline CDR1 LNHDA, CDR2 SQIVND (reference sequence). The CDR3 covers 15 residues. Trimming pared 1 base from V and 0 bases from J, leaving 9 bases between. CDR3 in DNA: TGTGCCAGTAGTATAGGATCAGGGATGAACACTGAAGCTTTCTTT. Its protein is CASSIGSGMNTEAFF. Based on the CDR3 plus reference TRBV19 and TRBJ1-1, the full variable domain is DGGITQSPKYLFRKEGQNVTLSCEQNLNHDAMYWYRQDPGQGLRLIYYSQIVNDFQKGDIAEGYSVSREKKESFPLTVTSAQKNPTAFYLCASSIGSGMNTEAFFGQGTRLTVV.

J is TRBJ2-7 and V is TRBV6-1; 9 bases align to TRBD1. V shed 2 bases and J 1 base; nucleotides not matched to a gene: 6. Germline values: CDR1 MNHNS, CDR2 SASEGT. There are 16 residues in the CDR3. The DNA for the CDR3 is TGTGCCAGCAGTGAACCCGGACAGGGGCGATCCTACGAGCAGTACTTC. Translating it yields CASSEPGQGRSYEQYF.

This chain connects TRBV11-3 to TRBJ1-2; D is possibly TRBD1 (5 bases). This CDR3 spans 15 amino acids. CDR1 is SGHNT and CDR2 is YENEEA in the germline V gene. V was clipped by 5 bases and J by 3 bases, with 16 bases between them. For the CDR3, the DNA is TGTGCCAGCAGCGGAGACTCCACGGGGGACTATGGCTACACCTTC. Its protein is CASSGDSTGDYGYTF.

The gene calls are TRBV10-1 and TRBJ2-3; possible D gene TRBD2, 5 bases. Germline CDR1 reads WNHNN; CDR2 reads SYGVQD (reference sequence). This CDR3 comprises 16 residues. V was clipped by 0 bases and J by 0 bases, with 10 bases between them. This CDR3 reads CASSESTQRSTDTQYF. In nucleotides, the CDR3 is TGCGCCAGCAGTGAGTCGACACAGCGGAGCACAGATACGCAGTATTTT.

The rearrangement uses TRBV27 and TRBJ2-6, with TRBD1 matching 9 bases. With V trimmed by 8 bases and J by 0 bases, 5 bases remained unmatched. The CDR3 has 16 amino acids. CDR1 and CDR2 (germline): MNHEY, SMNVEV (reference sequence). This chain's CDR3 is CASGGTGPSGANVLTF. As DNA, the CDR3 is TGTGCCAGCGGCGGGACAGGGCCCTCTGGGGCCAACGTCCTGACTTTC.

This clone has more than one count but fewer than ten. The chain uses TRBV7-9 and TRBJ1-2; D gene uncertain. The V end was cut by 5 bases, the J end by 5 bases, with 9 bases between. Germline lookup yields CDR1 SEHNR and CDR2 FQNEAQ (reference sequence). This CDR3 contains 12 residues. CDR3 amino acids: CASSLRDYGYTF. The CDR3 nucleotides are TGTGCCAGCAGCCTACGAGATTATGGCTACACCTTC.

V is TRBV19 and J is TRBJ1-6, with 11 bases aligning to TRBD1. The CDR3 totals 16 residues. V was pared by 5 bases and J by 7 bases, with 7 bases of the junction left unmatched. The germline gives CDR1 LNHDA, CDR2 SQIVND (reference sequence). CDR3 sequence: CASSLTGTGGNSPLHF. As DNA, the CDR3 is TGTGCCAGTAGTCTGACCGGGACAGGGGGAAATTCACCCCTCCACTTT.

The V call is TRBV2, the J call TRBJ2-7; TRBD1 aligns across 8 bases. Trimming took 6 bases from V and 3 from J; bases not matched to a gene: 4. Germline assignment: CDR1 SNHLY and CDR2 FYNNEI. The CDR3 covers 13 residues. CDR3 region: CASSADRGYEQYF. The CDR3 coding sequence is TGTGCCAGCAGCGCTGACAGGGGCTACGAGCAGTACTTC.

The rearrangement links TRBV27 to TRBJ2-2, with D perhaps TRBD1 (5 bases). Trimming shortened V by 2 bases and J by 2 bases, and 6 bases separated the two germline ends. This CDR3 spans 14 amino acids. CDR1 MNHEY and CDR2 SMNVEV come from the germline V gene (reference sequence). The CDR3 nucleotides are TGTGCCAGCAGTTTACGGACAAACACCGGGGAGCTGTTTTTT. Protein product: CASSLRTNTGELFF.

This chain connects TRBV6-5 to TRBJ1-5; D perhaps matches TRBD1 (5 bases). The CDR3 has 13 amino acids. Germline CDR1 reads MNHEY; CDR2 reads SVGAGI. Trimming left V 5 bases short and J 7 bases short, with 12 bases between. The CDR3 DNA sequence: TGTGCCAGCAGTCGACAGATGGAACAGCCCCAGCATTTT. Its protein product is CASSRQMEQPQHF.

The chain recombines TRBV15 with TRBJ1-3, with 7 bases that match TRBD1. The CDR3 length is 14 residues. The junction had 0 bases not matched to a gene; V was cut back by 3 bases and J by 1 base. CDR1 is LNHNV, CDR2 YYDKDF, per germline (reference sequence). The CDR3 region has the DNA TGTGCCACCAGCAGGACAGGGTCTGGAAACACCATATATTTT. Its protein product is CATSRTGSGNTIYF.

The chain recombines TRBV2 with TRBJ2-3; D is uncertain. From germline, CDR1 is SNHLY and CDR2 FYNNEI. The CDR3 consists of 14 residues. V lost 2 bases, J lost 1 base, and 7 bases lay in between. CDR3 DNA: TGTGCCAGCAGTGAAATGGCGGGCACAGATACGCAGTATTTT. Its protein is CASSEMAGTDTQYF.

This chain uses TRBV5-4 with TRBJ1-2; the D gene is possibly TRBD1 (6 bases). CDR1 and CDR2 from the germline V gene are SGHNT and YYREEE (reference sequence). This CDR3 has 15 residues. Between the trimmed V and J ends, which lost 3 bases and 5 bases, there was a span of 17 bases. CDR3: CASSSATGTSYGYTF. For the CDR3, the DNA is TGTGCCAGCAGCTCAGCTACCGGGACATCTTATGGCTACACCTTC.

J is TRBJ1-2 and V is TRBV2; 9 bases align to TRBD1. CDR1 is SNHLY and CDR2 is FYNNEI in the germline V gene. The CDR3 totals 17 residues. The trim removed 5 bases at V and 4 bases at J, leaving 14 bases unmatched. This chain's CDR3 is CASSLGTGLLPSYGYTF. The CDR3 coding sequence is TGTGCCAGCAGTTTAGGGACAGGGTTACTCCCGTCCTATGGCTACACCTTC. Full variable domain (remainder filled in from reference TRBV2 and TRBJ1-2): EPEVTQTPSHQVTQMGQEVILRCVPISNHLYFYWYRQILGQKVEFLVSFYNNEISEKSEIFDDQFSVERPDGSNFTLKIRSTKLEDSAMYFCASSLGTGLLPSYGYTFGSGTRLTVV.